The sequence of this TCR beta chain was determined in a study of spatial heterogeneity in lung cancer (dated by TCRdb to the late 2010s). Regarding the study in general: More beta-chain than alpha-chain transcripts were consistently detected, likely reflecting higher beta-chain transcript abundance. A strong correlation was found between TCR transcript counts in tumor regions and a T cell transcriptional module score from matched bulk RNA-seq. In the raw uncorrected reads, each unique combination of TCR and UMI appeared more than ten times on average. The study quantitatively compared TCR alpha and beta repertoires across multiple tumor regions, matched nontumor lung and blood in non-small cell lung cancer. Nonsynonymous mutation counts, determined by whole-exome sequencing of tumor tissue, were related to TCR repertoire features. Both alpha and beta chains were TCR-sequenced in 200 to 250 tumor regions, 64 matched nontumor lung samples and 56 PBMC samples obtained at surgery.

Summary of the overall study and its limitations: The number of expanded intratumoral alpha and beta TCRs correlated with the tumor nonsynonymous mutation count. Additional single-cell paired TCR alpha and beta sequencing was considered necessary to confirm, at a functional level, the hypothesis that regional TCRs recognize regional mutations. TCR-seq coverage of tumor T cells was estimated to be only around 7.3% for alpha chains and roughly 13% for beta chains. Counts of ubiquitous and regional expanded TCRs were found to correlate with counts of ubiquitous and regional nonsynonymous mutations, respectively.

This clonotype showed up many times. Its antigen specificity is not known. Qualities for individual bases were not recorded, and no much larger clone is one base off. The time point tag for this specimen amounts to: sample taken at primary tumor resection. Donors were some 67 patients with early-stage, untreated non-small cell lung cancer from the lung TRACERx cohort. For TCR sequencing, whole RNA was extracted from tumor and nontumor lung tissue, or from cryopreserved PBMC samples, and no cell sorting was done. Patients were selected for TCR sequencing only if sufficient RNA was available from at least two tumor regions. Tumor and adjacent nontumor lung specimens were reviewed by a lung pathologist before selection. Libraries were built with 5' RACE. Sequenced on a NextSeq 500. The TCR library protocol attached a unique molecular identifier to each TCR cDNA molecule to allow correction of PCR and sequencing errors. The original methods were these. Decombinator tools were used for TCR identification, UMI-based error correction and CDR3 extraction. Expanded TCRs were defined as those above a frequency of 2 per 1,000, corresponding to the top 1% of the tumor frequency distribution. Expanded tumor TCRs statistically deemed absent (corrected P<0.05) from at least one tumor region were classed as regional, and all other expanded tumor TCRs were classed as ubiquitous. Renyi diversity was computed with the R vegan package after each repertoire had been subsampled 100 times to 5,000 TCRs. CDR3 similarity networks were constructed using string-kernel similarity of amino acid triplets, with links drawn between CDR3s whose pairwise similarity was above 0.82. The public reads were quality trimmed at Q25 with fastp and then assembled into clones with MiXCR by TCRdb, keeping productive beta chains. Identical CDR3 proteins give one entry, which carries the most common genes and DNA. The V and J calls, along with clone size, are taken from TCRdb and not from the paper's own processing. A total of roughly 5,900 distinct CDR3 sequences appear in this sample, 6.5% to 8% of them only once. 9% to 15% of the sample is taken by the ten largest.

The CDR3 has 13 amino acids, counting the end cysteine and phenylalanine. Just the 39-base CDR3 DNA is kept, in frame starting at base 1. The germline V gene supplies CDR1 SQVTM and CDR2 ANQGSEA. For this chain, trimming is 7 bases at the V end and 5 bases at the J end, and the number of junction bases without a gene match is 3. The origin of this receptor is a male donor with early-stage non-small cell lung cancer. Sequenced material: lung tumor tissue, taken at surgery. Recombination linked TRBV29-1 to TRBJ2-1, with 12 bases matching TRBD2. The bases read TGCAGCGGGACTAGCGGGGAGCACAATGAGCAGTTCTTC. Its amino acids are CSGTSGEHNEQFF.